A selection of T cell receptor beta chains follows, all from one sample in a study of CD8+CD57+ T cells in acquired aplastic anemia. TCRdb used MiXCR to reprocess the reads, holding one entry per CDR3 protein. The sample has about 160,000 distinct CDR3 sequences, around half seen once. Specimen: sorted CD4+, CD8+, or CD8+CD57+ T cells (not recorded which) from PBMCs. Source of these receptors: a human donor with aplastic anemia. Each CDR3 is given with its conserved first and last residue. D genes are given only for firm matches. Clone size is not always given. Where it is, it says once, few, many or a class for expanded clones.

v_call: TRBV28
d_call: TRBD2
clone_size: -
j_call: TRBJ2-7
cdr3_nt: TGTGCCAGCAGTGATAGCGGGAGACATTTCGAGCAGTACTTC
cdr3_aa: CASSDSGRHFEQYF

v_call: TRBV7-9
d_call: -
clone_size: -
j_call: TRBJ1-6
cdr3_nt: TGTGCCAGCAGTTGGGGCGACTCACCCCTCCACTTT
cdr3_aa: CASSWGDSPLHF

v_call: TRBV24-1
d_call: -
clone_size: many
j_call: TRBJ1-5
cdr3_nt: TGTGCCACCAGTGCCGTAGGACAGCCCCAGCATTTT
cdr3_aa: CATSAVGQPQHF

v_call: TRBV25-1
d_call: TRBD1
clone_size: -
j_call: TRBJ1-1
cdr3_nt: TGTGCCAGCAGTGAAATATTAGGGACAGGGGGCACTGAAGCTTTCTTT
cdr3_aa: CASSEILGTGGTEAFF

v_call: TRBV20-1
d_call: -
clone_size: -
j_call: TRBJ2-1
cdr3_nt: TGCAGTGCTAGTCGGTCCAGCGGATCCTACAATGAGCAGTTCTTC
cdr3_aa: CSASRSSGSYNEQFF

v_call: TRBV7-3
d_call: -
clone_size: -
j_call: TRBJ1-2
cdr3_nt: TGTGCCAGCAGCTCTGGGCCCGGAGGTAGTGGCTACACCTTC
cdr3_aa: CASSSGPGGSGYTF

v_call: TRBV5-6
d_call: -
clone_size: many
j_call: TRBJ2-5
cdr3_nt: TGTGCCAGCAGCTTGGTGAGGGGGGATCAAGAGACCCAGTACTTC
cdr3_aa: CASSLVRGDQETQYF

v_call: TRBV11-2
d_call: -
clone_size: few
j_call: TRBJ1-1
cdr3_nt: TGTGCCAGCAGCTTAGATTCTGCCGCGATGAACACTGAAGCTTTCTTT
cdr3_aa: CASSLDSAAMNTEAFF

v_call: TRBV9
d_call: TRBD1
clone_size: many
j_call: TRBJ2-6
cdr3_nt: TGTGCCAGCAGCCCATTTACAGGGGAAAGTCTCTCTGGGGCCAACGTCCTGACTTTC
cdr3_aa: CASSPFTGESLSGANVLTF

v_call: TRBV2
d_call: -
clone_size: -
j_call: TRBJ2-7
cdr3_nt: TGTGCCAGCGGACTTTCCTACGAGCAGTACTTC
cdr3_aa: CASGLSYEQYF

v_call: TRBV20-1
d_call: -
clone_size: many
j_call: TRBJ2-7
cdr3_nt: TGCAGTGCACTTTACCGGGACACCTACGAGCAGTACTTC
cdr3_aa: CSALYRDTYEQYF

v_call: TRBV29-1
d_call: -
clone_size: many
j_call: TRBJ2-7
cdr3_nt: TGCAGCGTTGAGTCAGGGGTCGGCGAGCAGTACTTC
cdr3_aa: CSVESGVGEQYF

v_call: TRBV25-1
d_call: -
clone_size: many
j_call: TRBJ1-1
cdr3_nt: TGTGCCAGCGAAACTTCCAGGGAGGGGATGAACACTGAAGCTTTCTTT
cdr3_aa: CASETSREGMNTEAFF

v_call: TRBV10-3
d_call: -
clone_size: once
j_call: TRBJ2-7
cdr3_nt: TGTGCCATCAGGAGAACCGGGACTCAAGATTACGAGCAGTACTTC
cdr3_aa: CAIRRTGTQDYEQYF

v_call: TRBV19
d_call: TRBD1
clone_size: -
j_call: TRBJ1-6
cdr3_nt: TGTGCCAGTAGTGATACAGGGGGGGGTTCACCCCTCCACTTT
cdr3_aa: CASSDTGGGSPLHF

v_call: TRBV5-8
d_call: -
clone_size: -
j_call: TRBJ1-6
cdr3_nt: TGTGCCAGCAGCTTAACCGAGAATTCACCCCTCCACTTT
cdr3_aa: CASSLTENSPLHF

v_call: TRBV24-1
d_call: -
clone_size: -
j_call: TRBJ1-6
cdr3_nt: TGTGCCACCAGTGATGCGGGCTATAATTCACCCCTCCACTTT
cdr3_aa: CATSDAGYNSPLHF

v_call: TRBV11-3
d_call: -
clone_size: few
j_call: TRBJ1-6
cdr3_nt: TGTGCCAGCAGCTTAGAGGGACGGTATAATTCACCCCTCCACTTT
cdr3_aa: CASSLEGRYNSPLHF

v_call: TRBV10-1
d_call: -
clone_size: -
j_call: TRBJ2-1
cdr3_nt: TGCGCCAGCAGTGAGTGGGCCGGGAAAGTTGACAATGAGCAGTTCTTC
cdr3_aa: CASSEWAGKVDNEQFF

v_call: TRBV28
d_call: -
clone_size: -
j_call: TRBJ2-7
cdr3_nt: TGTGCCAGCACACAACTCTCCGGGGAGCAGTACTTC
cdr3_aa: CASTQLSGEQYF

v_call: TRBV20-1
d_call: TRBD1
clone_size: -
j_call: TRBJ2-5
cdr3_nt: TGCAGTGCTAGGTCACAGGGGCGAGGAGAGACCCAGTACTTC
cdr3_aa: CSARSQGRGETQYF

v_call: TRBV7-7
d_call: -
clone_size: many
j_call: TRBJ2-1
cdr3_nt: TGTGCTAGCAGCTTACTCCGCACGTCCAATGAGCAGTTCTTC
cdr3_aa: CASSLLRTSNEQFF

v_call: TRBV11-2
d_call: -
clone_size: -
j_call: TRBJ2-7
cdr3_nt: TGTGCCAGCAGCTTAGGAGGGTTCGCCGAGCAGTACTTC
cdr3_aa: CASSLGGFAEQYF

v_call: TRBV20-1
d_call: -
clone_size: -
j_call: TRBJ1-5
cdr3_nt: TGCAGTGCTAAGGGACTAGTTGGGGGCAATCAGCCCCAGCATTTT
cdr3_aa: CSAKGLVGGNQPQHF

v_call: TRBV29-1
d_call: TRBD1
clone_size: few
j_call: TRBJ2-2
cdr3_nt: TGCAGCGGTGGGACAGGGAGCACCGGGGAGCTGTTTTTT
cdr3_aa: CSGGTGSTGELFF

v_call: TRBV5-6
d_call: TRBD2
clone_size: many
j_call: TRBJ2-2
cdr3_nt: TGTGCCAGCAGCTTCGCGGGAGGGCCCGGGGAGCTGTTTTTT
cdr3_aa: CASSFAGGPGELFF

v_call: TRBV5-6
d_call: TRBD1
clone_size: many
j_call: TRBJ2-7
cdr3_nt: TGTGCCAGTAGTCCCGGACAGGGGCCCTACGAGCAGTACTTC
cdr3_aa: CASSPGQGPYEQYF

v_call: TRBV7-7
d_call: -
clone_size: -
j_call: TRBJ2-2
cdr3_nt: TGTGCTAGCAGCTCGATCACCGGGGAGCTGTTTTTT
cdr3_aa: CASSSITGELFF

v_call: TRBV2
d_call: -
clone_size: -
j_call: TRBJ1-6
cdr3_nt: TGTGCCAGCAGGAATCCTTCACCCCTCCACTTT
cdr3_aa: CASRNPSPLHF

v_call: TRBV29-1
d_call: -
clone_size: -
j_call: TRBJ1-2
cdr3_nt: TGCAGCGTTGAAGACGGGGGGTGGCATGGCCACACCTTC
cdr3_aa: CSVEDGGWHGHTF

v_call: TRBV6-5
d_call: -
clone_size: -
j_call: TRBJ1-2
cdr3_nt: TGTGCCAGCAGTTACAACTTGTACTATGGCTACACCTTC
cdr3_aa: CASSYNLYYGYTF

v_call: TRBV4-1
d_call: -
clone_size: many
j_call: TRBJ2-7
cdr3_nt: TGCGCCAGCAGCCAAGATGGGTACGAGCAGTACTTC
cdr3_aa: CASSQDGYEQYF

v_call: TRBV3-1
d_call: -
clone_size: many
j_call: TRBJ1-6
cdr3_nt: TGTGCCAGCAGCCAAGAGGGGTCTGGGGTACCCCACTTT
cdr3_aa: CASSQEGSGVPHF

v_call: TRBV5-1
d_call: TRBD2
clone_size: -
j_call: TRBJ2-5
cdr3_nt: TGCGCCAGCACGACTAGCGGGGAAGAGACCCAGTACTTC
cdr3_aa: CASTTSGEETQYF

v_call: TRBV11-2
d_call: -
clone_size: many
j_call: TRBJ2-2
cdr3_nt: TGTGCCAGCAGCCGACAGACGAACACCGGGGAGCTGTTTTTT
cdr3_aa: CASSRQTNTGELFF

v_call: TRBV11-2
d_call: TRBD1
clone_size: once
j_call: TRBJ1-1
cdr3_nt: TGTGCCGGCAGCGGGACAGGGGATCACACTGAAGCTTTCTTT
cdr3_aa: CAGSGTGDHTEAFF

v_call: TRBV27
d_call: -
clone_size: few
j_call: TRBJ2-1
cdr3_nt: TGTGCCAGCGCCGACATAGGCAACAATGAGCAGTTCTTC
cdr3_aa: CASADIGNNEQFF

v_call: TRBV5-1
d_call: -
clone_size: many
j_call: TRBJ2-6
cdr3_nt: TGCGCCAGCAGCTTGGCGGCTACTGGGGCCAACGTCCTGACTTTC
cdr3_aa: CASSLAATGANVLTF

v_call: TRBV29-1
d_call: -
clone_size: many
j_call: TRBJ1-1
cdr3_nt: TGCAGCGTTGAGAGGGGAACATGGCCTGAAGCTTTCTTT
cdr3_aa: CSVERGTWPEAFF

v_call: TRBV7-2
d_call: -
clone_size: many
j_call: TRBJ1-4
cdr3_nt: TGTGCCAGCAGCTTAGACATACGTAGTGCAACTAATGAAAAACTGTTTTTT
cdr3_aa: CASSLDIRSATNEKLFF

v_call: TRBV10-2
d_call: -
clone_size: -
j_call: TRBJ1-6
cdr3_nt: TGTGCCAGCAGCTTAAGTCTTCAGTCACCCCTCCACTTT
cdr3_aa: CASSLSLQSPLHF

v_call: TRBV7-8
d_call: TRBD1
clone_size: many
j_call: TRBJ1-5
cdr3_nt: TGTGCCAGCAGCTTAGAGGGCCGGACAGGGGGCCGTCAGCCCCAGCATTTT
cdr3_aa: CASSLEGRTGGRQPQHF

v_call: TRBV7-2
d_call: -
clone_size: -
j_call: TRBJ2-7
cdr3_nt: TGTGCCAGCAGTCCGGACCACGAGCAGTACTTC
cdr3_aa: CASSPDHEQYF

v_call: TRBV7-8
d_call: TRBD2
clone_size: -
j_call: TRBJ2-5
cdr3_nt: TGTGCCAGCAGCCTTTGGGGGGGCCAAGAGACCCAGTACTTC
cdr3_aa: CASSLWGGQETQYF

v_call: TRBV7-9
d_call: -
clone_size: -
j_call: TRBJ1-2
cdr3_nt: TGTGCCAGCAGCTTATCAGGGGTGGGCTATGGCTACACCTTC
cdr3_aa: CASSLSGVGYGYTF

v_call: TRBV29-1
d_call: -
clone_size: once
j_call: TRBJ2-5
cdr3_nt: TGCAGTTGGCAGGGAAACGGGGAAGAGACCCAGTACTTC
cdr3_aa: CSWQGNGEETQYF